This entry describes one T cell receptor beta chain. Antigen unknown. Germline CDR1 and CDR2: SGHAT and FQDESV (reference sequence). The CDR3 is 18 amino acids. After removal of 2 bases from V and 5 bases from J, the junction contained 12 bases not matched to a gene. This sample is drawn from a study of T-cell reconstitution after alpha-beta-depleted transplantation in children. Study results and limitations: Some patients showed high day-60 TCRbeta diversity, which derived from surviving recipient T cells and thymic progenitors. Two months or so post-transplant, alpha-beta T cells reportedly derived from several hundred expanded graft clones. T-cell counts and diversity were attributed mostly to newly produced T cells one year after transplant.

Unique molecular identifiers featured in how the TCRbeta library was prepared. TCRdb passed the PCR reads through MiXCR, listing each CDR3 protein once. The sample lists about 600,000 distinct CDR3 sequences, over 10% occurring once. This sample comprised PBMCs, mostly from graft donor cells, obtained 360 days after TCRalphabeta/CD19-depleted stem cell transplant. The TCR originated in a male patient younger than 18 who had a stem cell transplant for acute myeloid leukemia, so the T cells may come from the graft donor. The chain has TRBV11-1 and TRBJ2-2; the match to TRBD2 covers 9 bases. CDR3 sequence: CASSLFVEAGGGTGELFF. In nucleotides, the CDR3 is TGTGCCAGCAGCTTATTCGTGGAAGCGGGAGGTGGAACCGGGGAGCTGTTTTTT. Full variable domain (remainder filled in from reference TRBV11-1 and TRBJ2-2): EAEVAQSPRYKITEKSQAVAFWCDPISGHATLYWYRQILGQGPELLVQFQDESVVDDSQLPKDRFSAERLKGVDSTLKIQPAELGDSAMYLCASSLFVEAGGGTGELFFGEGSRLTVL.